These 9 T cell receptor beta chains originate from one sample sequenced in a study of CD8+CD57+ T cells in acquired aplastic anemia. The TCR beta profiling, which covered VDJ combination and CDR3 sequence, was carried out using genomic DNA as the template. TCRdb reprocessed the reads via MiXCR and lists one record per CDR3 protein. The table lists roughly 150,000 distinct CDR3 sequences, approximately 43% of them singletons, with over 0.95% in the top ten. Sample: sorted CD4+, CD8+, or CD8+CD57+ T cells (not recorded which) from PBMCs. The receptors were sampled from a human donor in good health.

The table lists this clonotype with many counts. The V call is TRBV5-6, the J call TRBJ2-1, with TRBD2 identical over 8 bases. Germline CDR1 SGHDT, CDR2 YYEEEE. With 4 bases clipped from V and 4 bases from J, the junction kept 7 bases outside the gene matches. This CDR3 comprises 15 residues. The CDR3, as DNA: TGTGCCAGCAGCCCCGGCCCGGGGGGGTACAATGAGCAGTTCTTC. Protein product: CASSPGPGGYNEQFF.

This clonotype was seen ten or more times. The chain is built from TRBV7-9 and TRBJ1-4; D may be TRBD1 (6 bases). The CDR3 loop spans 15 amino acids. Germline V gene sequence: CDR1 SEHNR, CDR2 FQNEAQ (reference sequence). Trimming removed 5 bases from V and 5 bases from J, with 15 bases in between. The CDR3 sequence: CASSGRTAQNEKLFF. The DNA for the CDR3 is TGTGCCAGCAGCGGCCGGACAGCCCAGAATGAAAAACTGTTTTTT. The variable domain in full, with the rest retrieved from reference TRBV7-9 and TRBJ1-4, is DTGVSQNPRHKITKRGQNVTFRCDPISEHNRLYWYRQTLGQGPEFLTYFQNEAQLEKSRLLSDRFSAERPKGSFSTLEIQRTEQGDSAMYLCASSGRTAQNEKLFFGSGTQLSVL.

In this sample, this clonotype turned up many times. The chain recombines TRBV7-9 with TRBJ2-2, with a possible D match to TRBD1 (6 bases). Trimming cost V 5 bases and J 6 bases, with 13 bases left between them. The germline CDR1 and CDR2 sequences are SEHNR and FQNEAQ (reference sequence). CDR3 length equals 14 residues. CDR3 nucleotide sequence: TGTGCCAGCAGCCCGCAGGGGCAGGCCGGGGAGCTGTTTTTT. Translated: CASSPQGQAGELFF. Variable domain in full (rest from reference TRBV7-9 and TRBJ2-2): DTGVSQNPRHKITKRGQNVTFRCDPISEHNRLYWYRQTLGQGPEFLTYFQNEAQLEKSRLLSDRFSAERPKGSFSTLEIQRTEQGDSAMYLCASSPQGQAGELFFGEGSRLTVL.

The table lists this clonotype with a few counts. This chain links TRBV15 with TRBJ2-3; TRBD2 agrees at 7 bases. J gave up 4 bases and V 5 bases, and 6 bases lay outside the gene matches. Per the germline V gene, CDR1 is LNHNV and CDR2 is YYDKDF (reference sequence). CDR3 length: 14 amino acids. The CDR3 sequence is CATSGRERADTQYF. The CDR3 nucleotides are TGTGCCACCAGCGGGCGGGAGCGAGCAGATACGCAGTATTTT.

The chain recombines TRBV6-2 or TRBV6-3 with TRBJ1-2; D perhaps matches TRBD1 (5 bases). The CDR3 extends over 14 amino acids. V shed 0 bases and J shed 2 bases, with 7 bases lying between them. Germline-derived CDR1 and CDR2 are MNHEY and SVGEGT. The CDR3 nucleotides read TGTGCCAGCAGTTACTCGGGGGTGAACTATGGCTACACCTTC. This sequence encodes CASSYSGVNYGYTF.

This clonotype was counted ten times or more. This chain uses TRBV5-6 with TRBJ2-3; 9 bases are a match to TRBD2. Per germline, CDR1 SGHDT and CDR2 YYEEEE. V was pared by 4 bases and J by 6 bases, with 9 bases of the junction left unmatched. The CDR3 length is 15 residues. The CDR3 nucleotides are TGTGCCAGCAGCCCCGGGAGCGGGAGGTCGGATACGCAGTATTTT. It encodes CASSPGSGRSDTQYF.

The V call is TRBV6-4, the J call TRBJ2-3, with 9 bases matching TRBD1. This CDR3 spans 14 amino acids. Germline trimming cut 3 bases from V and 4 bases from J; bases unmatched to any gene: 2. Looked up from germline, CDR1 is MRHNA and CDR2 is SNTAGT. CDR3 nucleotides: TGTGCCAGCAGTGAAGACAGGGGGGCAGATACGCAGTATTTT. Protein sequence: CASSEDRGADTQYF.

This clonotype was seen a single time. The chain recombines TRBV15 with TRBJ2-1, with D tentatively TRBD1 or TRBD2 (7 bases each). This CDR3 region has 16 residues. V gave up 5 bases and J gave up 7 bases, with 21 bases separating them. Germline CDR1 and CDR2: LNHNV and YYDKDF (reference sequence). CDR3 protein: CATSSGLGGARNEQFF. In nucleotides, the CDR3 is TGTGCCACCAGCTCAGGACTAGGGGGCGCGAGGAATGAGCAGTTCTTC.

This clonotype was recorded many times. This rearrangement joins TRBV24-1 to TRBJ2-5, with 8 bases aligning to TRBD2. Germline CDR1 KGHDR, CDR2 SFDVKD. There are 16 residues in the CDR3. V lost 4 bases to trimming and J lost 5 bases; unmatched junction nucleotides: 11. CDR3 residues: CATSDWSGGEGETQYF. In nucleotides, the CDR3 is TGTGCCACCAGTGACTGGTCGGGGGGGGAAGGGGAGACCCAGTACTTC.